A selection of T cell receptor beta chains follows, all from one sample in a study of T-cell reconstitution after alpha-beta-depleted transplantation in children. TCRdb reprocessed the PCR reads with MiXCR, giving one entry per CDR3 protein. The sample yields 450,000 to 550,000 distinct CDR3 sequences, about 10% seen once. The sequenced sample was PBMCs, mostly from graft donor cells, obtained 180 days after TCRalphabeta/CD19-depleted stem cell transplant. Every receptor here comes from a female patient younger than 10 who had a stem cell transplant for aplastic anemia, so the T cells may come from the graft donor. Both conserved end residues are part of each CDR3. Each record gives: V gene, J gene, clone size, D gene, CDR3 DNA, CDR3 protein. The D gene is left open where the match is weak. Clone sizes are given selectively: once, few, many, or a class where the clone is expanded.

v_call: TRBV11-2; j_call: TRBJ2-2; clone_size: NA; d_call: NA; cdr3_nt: TGTGCCAGCAGCTTATACGGTACTGCCTCCCGGTGGAACACCGGGGAGCTGTTTTTT; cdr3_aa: CASSLYGTASRWNTGELFF
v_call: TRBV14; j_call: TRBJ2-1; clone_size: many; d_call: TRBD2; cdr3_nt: TGTGCCAGCACCCCGGGGGGAGATGAGCAGTTCTTC; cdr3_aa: CASTPGGDEQFF
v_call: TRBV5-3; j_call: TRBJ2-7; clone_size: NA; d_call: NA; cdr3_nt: TGTGCCATGGGCCCGGGGCCAACAGGGGGGGGCTACGAGCAGTACTTC; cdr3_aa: CAMGPGPTGGGYEQYF
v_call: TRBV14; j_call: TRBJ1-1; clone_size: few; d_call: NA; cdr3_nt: TGTGCCAGCAGCGCACCCGGGACCCTGAACACTGAAGCTTTCTTT; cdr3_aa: CASSAPGTLNTEAFF
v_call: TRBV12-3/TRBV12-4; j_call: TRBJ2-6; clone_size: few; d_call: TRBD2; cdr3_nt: TGTGCCAGCAGCCCCCTCCGGGGGGAGAAAGTTTCTGGGGCCAACGTCCTGACTTTC; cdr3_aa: CASSPLRGEKVSGANVLTF
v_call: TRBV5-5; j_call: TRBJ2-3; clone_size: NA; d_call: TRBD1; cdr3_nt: TGTGCCAGCAGCGTAGGGACAGGCCGCCGAGAGTATTTT; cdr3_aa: CASSVGTGRREYF
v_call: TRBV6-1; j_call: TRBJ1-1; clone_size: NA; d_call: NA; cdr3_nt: TGTGCCAGCAGCCGATTCTCTGCGCACACTGAAGCTTTCTTT; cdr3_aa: CASSRFSAHTEAFF
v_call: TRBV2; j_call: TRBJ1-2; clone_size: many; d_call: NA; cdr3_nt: TGTGCCAGCAGTCCGGACACGGACTATGGCTACACCTTC; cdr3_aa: CASSPDTDYGYTF
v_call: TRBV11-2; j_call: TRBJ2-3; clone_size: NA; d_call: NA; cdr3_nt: TGTGCCAGCAGCTTAGAGGGGGGAGTCTCAGATACGCAGTATTTT; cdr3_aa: CASSLEGGVSDTQYF
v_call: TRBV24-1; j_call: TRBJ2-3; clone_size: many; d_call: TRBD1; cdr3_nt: TGTGCCACCAGTGACACAGGGGCAGATACGCAGTATTTT; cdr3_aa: CATSDTGADTQYF
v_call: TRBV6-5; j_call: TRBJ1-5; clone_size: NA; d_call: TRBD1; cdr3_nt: TGTGCCAGCAGTCCAGGGGGCAAGCCCCAGCATTTT; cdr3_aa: CASSPGGKPQHF
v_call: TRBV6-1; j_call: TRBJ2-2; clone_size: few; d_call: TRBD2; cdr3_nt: TGTGCCAGCAGCAGACCTGGGCTAGCGGGAGCCACCGGGGAGCTGTTTTTT; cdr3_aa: CASSRPGLAGATGELFF
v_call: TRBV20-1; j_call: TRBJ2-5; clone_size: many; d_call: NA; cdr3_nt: TGCAGTGTCAGAAGGGGCCGAGAGACCCAGTACTTC; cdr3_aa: CSVRRGRETQYF
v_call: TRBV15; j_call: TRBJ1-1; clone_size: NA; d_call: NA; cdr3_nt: TGTGCCACCAGCAGAGAACAGTACACTGAAGCTTTCTTT; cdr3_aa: CATSREQYTEAFF
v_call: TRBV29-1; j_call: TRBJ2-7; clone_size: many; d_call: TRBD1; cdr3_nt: TGCAGCGCTTTGGACAGGCCCTACGAGCAGTACTTC; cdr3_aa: CSALDRPYEQYF
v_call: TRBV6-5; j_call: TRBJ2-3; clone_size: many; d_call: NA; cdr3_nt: TGTGCCAGCAGTTACTCTGTCGCGGGGTTCACAGATACGCAGTATTTT; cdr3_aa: CASSYSVAGFTDTQYF
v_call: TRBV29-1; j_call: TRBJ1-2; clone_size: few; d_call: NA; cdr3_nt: TGCAGTGCTACTCCGACGGTGGACTATGGCTACACCTTC; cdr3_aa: CSATPTVDYGYTF
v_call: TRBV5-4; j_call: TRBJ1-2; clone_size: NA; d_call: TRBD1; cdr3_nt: TGTGCCAGCAGCTTGCAGGCAGGGGGCTATGGCTACACCTTC; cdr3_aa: CASSLQAGGYGYTF
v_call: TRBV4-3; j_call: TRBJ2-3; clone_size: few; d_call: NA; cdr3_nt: TGCGCCAGCAGCTATCTGGCAGGACAGGCGGGGGTAGATACGCAGTATTTT; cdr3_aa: CASSYLAGQAGVDTQYF
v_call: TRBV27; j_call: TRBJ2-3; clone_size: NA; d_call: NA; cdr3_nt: TGTGCCAGCAGGTATTCCGTAGGGTCCGTCTTCACAGATACGCAGTATTTT; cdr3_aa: CASRYSVGSVFTDTQYF
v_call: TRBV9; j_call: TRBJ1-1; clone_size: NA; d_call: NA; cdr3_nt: TGTGCCAGCAGCGGCCGAACGCGGCAGGGTACGAGAGCTTTCTTT; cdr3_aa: CASSGRTRQGTRAFF
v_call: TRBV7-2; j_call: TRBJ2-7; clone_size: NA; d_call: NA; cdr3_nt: TGTGCCAGCAGCGCCCCGGCGGGGGCAATTCTGAACGAGCAGTACTTC; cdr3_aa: CASSAPAGAILNEQYF
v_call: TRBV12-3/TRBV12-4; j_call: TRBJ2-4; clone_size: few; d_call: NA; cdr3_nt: TGTGCCAGCAGTTTATGGGGGGAGAGCATTCAGTACTTC; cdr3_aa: CASSLWGESIQYF
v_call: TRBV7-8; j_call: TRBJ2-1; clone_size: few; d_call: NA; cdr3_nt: TGTGCCAGCAGCCCGTGGGTTAGCGGAGATAATGAGCAGTTCTTC; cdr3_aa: CASSPWVSGDNEQFF
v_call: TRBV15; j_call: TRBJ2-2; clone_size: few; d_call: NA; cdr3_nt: TGTGCCACCAGCAGAGGCCCCGGGGAGCTGTTTTTT; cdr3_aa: CATSRGPGELFF
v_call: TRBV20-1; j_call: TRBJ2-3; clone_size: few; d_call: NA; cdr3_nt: TGCAGTGCTCCCAGTAGCACAGATACGCAGTATTTT; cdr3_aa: CSAPSSTDTQYF
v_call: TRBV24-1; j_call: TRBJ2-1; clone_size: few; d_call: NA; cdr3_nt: TGTGCCACCAGTGACACGACAGTCCCAGGGGACAATGAGCAGTTCTTC; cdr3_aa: CATSDTTVPGDNEQFF